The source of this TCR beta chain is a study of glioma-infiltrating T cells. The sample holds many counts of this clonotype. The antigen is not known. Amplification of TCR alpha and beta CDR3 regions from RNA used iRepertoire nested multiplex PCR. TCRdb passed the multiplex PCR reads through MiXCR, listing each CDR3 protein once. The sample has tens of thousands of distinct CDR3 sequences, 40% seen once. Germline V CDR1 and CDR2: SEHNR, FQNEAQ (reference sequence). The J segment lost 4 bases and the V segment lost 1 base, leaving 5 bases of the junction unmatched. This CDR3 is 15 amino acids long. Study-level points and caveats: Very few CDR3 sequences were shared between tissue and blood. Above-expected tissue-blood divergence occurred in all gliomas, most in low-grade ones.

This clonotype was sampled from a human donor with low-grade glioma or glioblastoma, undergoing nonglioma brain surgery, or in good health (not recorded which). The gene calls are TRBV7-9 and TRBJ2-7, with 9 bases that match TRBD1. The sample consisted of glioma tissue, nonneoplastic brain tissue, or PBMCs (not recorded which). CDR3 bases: TGTGCCAGCAGCTTAGACAGGGGGCCTAATTACGAGCAGTACTTC. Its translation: CASSLDRGPNYEQYF. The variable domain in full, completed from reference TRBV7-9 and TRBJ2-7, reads DTGVSQNPRHKITKRGQNVTFRCDPISEHNRLYWYRQTLGQGPEFLTYFQNEAQLEKSRLLSDRFSAERPKGSFSTLEIQRTEQGDSAMYLCASSLDRGPNYEQYFGPGTRLTVT.